This TCR beta chain was captured in a study of T cells in narcolepsy. Study-wide findings and caveats: Same-patient CSF and blood CD4+ T cell clonotypes included HCRT-specific and TRIB2-specific autoreactive ones. No autoreactive T cell clone sequences appeared in some memory CD4+ repertoires.

TCRdb's table, derived via immunoSEQ multiplex PCR, lists solely in-frame clones and lacks some. In the table there are about 33,000 clones, roughly 90% of which are singletons. Points on this clone: The antigen remains undetermined.

The junction had 9 bases not matched to a gene; V was cut back by 5 bases and J by 4 bases. The CDR3 has 16 residues. CDR1 and CDR2 (germline): SNHLY, FYNNEI. The chain joins TRBV2 to TRBJ1-4; TRBD1 matches at 8 bases. The material sequenced was CD45RA- memory CD4+ T cells from PBMCs. The receptor was isolated from a human donor with narcolepsy. CDR3 DNA: TGTGCCAGCAGTATAAACAACAGGGGGAGTAATGAAAAACTGTTTTTT. This encodes CASSINNRGSNEKLFF.